The present TCR beta chain was sequenced within a study of blood T cell repertoires in COVID-19. Per germline, CDR1 SNHLY and CDR2 FYNNEI. The CDR3 extends over 13 amino acids. The V and J ends lost 6 bases and 9 bases, in that order; junction bases with no gene match: 2. Authors' analysis steps: Estimation of nucleated cell counts relied on the amplification of reference gene primers. The data were produced by immunoSEQ multiplex PCR, yet TCRdb's version contains in-frame clones alone and is incomplete. Clonal size and the V and J genes are those of that table, whereas D and trimming came from the DNA. Of a few hundred thousand clones listed, approximately 92% are singletons.

The sequencing sample was made of peripheral blood. The gene calls are TRBV2 and TRBJ2-1; 13 bases agree with TRBD2. This TCR came from a woman in her 30s with COVID-19, enrolled during active disease. CDR3: CASRGLAGIEQFF. CDR3 in DNA: TGTGCCAGCAGGGGACTAGCGGGAATTGAGCAGTTCTTC.